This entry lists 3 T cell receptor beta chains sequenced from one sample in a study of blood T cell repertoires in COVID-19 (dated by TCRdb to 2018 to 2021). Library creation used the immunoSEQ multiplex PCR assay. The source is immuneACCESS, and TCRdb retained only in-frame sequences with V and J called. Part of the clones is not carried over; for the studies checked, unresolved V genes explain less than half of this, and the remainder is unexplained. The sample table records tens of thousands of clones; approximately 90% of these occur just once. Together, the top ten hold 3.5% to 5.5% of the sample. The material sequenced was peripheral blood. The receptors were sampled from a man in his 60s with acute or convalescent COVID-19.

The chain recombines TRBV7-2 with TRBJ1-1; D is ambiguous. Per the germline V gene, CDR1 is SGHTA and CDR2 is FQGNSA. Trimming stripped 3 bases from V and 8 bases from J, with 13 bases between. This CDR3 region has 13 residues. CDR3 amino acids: CASSLRGADEAFF. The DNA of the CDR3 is TGTGCCAGCAGCTTGCGGGGAGCGGACGAAGCTTTCTTT.

The CDR3 coding sequence is TGTGCCAGCAGCCAAGAAGGGGGTATCCGCTCTGGAAACACCATATATTTT. As protein: CASSQEGGIRSGNTIYF. The rearrangement joins TRBV4-2 to TRBJ1-3; tentatively, D is TRBD1 (6 bases). The germline V gene encodes CDR1 LGHNA and CDR2 YNFKEQ. The length of the CDR3 is 17 residues. The V gene lost 0 bases and the J gene lost 0 bases, with 12 bases spanning the gap.

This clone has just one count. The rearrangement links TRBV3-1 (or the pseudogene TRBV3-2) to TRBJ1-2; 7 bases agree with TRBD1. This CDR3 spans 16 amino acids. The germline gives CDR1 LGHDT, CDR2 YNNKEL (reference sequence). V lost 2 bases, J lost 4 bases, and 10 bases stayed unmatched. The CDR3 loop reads CASSQTGTDMLYGYTF. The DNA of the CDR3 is TGTGCCAGCAGCCAAACCGGGACAGATATGCTCTATGGCTACACCTTC.